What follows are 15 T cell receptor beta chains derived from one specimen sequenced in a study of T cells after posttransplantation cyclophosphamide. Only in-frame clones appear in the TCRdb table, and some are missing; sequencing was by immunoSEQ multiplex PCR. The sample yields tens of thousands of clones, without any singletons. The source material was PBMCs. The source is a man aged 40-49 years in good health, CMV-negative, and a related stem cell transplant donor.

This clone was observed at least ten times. The CDR3, as DNA: TGTGCCAGCAGCCCCGGGACAGGGGTTCAGCCCCAGCATTTT. Its translation is CASSPGTGVQPQHF. The genes are TRBV5-4 and TRBJ1-5; 10 nucleotides align to TRBD1. After removal of 4 bases from V and 6 bases from J, the junction contained 4 bases not matched to a gene. This CDR3 comprises 14 residues. CDR1 and CDR2 (germline): SGHNT, YYREEE (reference sequence).

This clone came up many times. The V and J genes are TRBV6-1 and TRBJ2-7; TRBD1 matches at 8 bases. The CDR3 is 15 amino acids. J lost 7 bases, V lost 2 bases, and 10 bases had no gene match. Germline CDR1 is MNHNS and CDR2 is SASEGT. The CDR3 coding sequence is TGTGCCAGCAGTGAACTCAGGGGGCCGCCACAGGAGCAGTACTTC. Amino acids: CASSELRGPPQEQYF.

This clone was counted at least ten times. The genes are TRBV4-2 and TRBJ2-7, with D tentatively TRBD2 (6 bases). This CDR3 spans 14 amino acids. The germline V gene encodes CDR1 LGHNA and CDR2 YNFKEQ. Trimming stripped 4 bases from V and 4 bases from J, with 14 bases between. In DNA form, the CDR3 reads TGTGCCAGCAGCCCGACTAGACAATCTTACGAGCAGTACTTC. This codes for CASSPTRQSYEQYF.

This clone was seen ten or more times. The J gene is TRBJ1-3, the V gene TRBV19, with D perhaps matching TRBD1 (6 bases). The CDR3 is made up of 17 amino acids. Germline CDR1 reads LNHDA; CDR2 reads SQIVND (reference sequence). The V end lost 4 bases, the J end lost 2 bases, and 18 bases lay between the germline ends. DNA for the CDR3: TGTGCCAGTAGTACCGAGACAGGTCTGAACCCTGGAAACACCATATATTTT. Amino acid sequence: CASSTETGLNPGNTIYF.

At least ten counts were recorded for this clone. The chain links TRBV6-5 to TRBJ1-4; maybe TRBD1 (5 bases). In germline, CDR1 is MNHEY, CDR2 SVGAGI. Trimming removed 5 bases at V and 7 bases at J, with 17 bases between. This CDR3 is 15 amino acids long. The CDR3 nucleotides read TGTGCCAGCAGTGCGTCACAGGTGGGGGGTGAAAAACTGTTTTTT. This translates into CASSASQVGGEKLFF.

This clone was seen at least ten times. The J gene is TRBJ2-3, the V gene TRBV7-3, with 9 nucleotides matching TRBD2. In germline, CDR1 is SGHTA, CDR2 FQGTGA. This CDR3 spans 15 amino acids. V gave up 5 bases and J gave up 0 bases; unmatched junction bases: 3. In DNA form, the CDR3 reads TGTGCCAGCAGCCCTAGCGGGGTTAGCACAGATACGCAGTATTTT. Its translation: CASSPSGVSTDTQYF.

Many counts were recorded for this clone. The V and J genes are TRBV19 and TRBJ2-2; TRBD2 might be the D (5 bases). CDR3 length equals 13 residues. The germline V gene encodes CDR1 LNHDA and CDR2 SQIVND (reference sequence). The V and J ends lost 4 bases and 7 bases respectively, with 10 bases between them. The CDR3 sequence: CASSTGVGGELFF. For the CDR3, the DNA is TGTGCCAGTAGTACCGGGGTGGGCGGGGAGCTGTTTTTT.

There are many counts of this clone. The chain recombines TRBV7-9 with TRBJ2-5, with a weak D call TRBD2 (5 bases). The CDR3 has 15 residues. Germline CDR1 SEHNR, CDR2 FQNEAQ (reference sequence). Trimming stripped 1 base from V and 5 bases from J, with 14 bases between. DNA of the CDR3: TGTGCCAGCAGCTTAGGCGGAACCGGCGGGGAGACCCAGTACTTC. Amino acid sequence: CASSLGGTGGETQYF.

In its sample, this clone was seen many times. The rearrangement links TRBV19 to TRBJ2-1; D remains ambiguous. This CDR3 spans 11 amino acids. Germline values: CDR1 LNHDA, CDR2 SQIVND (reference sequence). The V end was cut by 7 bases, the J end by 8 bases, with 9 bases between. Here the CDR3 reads CASNGPHEQFF. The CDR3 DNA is TGTGCCAGTAATGGGCCACATGAGCAGTTCTTC.

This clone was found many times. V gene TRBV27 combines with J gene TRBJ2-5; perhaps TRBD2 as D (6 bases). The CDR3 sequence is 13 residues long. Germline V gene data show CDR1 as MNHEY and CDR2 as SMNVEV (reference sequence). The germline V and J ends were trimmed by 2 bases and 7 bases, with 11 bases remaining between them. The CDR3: CASSLVGDWTQYF. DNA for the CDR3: TGTGCCAGCAGTTTAGTTGGGGACTGGACCCAGTACTTC.

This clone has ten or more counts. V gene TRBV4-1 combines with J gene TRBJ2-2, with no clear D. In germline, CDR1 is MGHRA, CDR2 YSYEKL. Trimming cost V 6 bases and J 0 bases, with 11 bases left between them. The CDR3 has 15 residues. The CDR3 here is CASRPGFSNTGELFF. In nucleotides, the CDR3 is TGCGCCAGCAGGCCCGGGTTCTCGAACACCGGGGAGCTGTTTTTT.

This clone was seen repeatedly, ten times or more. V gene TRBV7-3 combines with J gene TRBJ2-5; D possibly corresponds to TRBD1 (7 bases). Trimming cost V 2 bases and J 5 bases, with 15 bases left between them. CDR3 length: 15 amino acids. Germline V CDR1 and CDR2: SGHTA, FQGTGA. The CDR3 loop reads CASSLQGGTTETQYF. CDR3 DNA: TGTGCCAGCAGCTTACAGGGGGGTACAACGGAGACCCAGTACTTC.

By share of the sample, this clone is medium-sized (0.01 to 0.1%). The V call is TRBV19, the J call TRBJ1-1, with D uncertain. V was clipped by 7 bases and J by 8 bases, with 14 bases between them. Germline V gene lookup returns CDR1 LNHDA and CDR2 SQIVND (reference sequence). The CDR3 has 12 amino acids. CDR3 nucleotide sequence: TGTGCCAGTACCCTAGCAACACCAGAAGCTTTCTTT. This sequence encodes CASTLATPEAFF.

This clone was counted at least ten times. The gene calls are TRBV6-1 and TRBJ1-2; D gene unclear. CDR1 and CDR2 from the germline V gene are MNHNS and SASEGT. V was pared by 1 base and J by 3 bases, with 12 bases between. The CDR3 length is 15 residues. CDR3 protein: CASSEVGWRDYGYTF. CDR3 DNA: TGTGCCAGCAGTGAAGTTGGGTGGAGGGACTATGGCTACACCTTC.

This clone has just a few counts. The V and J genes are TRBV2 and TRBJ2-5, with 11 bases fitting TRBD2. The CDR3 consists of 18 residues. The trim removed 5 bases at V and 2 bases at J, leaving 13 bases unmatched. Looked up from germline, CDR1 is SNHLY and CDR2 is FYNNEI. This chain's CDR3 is CASSPIVRLAGIQETQYF. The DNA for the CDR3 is TGTGCCAGCAGTCCTATCGTGCGACTAGCGGGAATACAAGAGACCCAGTACTTC.